Described below is a single T cell receptor (beta chain) sequence and its context. The CDR3 is 12 residues long. V was pared by 3 bases and J by 10 bases, with 12 bases between. Germline V gene data show CDR1 as GTSNPN and CDR2 as SVGIG (reference sequence). These data originate in a study of blood T cell repertoires in COVID-19. Study at large: COVID-19 samples collected from the United States, Italy and Spain covered acute and convalescent phases. In each case, the material was cDNA or gDNA derived from T cells, B-cell-depleted T cells, or PBMCs.

Original processing methods: For nucleated cells, counts were estimated from reference gene primer amplification. Only in-frame clones appear in the TCRdb table, and some are missing; sequencing was by immunoSEQ multiplex PCR. Clone size and V and J calls were adopted from that table, with D and trimming inferred from the DNA. The data contain over 100,000 clones, about 89% of them singletons. This sequence originates from a human donor in a cohort sampled during active COVID-19. Sequenced input: peripheral blood. The rearrangement joins TRBV30 to TRBJ1-4; weak D call: TRBD1 (5 bases). In DNA form, the CDR3 reads TGTGCCTGGAGCCAGGGTCCGGGAAAACTGTTTTTT. It translates to CAWSQGPGKLFF.